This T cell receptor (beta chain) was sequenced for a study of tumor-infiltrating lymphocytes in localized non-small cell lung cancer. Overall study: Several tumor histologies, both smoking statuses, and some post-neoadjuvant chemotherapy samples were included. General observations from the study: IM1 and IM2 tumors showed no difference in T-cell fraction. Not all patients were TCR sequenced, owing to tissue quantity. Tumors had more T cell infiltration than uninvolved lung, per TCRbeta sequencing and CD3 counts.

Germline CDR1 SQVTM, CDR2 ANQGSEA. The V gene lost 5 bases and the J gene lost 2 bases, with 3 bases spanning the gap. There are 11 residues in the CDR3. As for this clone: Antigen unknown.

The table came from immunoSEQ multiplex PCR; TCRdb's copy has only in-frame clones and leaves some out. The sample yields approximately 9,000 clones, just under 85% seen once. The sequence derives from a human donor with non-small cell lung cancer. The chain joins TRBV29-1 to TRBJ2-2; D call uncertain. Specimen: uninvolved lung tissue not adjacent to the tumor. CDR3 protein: CSVYNTGELFF. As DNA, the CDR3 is TGCAGCGTTTATAACACCGGGGAGCTGTTTTTT.